This TCR beta chain was obtained from a study of Ad26.COV2.S vaccination and SARS-CoV-2 variants. Findings and caveats of the study: Spike-specific CD8+ and CD4+ T cell responses reportedly showed substantial breadth after vaccination. It was vaccine recipients, not placebo recipients, who had the higher spike-specific TCR breadth. Across vaccine and placebo recipients, the breadth of non-spike TCRs was similar.

Remarks on this clone: Its antigen is unidentified.

Clones were read by immunoSEQ multiplex PCR, and TCRdb kept only the in-frame ones, dropping some. The data show approximately 480,000 clones, with 87% seen just once and 9.5% to 15% held by the top ten. Trimming cost V 3 bases and J 5 bases; bases outside gene matches: 14. This CDR3 has 17 amino acids. Germline V gene lookup returns CDR1 MGHRA and CDR2 YSYEKL. Treatment denoted: around 19 received Ad26.COV2.S at low or high dose, single or two shots; 5 received placebo; per-sample allocation not given. Samples came from day 63 after the first vaccine or placebo injection. This receptor was obtained from a person aged 18-65 years who received the Ad26.COV2.S COVID-19 vaccine or a placebo. The chain uses TRBV4-1 and TRBJ2-7; 9 nucleotides match TRBD1. The sample here was peripheral blood, taken in a trial of Ad26.COV2.S vaccine versus placebo. As DNA, the CDR3 is TGCGCCAGCAGCCACGATGTCCCCGGGACAGGGAGGCACGAGCAGTACTTC. Its translation: CASSHDVPGTGRHEQYF.